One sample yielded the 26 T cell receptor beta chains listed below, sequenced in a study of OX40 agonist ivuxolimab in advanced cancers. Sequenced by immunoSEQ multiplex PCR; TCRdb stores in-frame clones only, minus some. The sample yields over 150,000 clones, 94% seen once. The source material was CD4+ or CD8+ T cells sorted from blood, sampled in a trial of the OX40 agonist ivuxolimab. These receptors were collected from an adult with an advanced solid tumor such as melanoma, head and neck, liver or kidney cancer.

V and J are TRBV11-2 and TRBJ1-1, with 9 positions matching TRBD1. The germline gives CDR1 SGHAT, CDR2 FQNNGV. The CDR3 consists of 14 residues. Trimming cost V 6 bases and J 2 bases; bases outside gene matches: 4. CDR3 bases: TGTGCCAGCAGACGGACAGGGGTAAACACTGAAGCTTTCTTT. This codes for CASRRTGVNTEAFF.

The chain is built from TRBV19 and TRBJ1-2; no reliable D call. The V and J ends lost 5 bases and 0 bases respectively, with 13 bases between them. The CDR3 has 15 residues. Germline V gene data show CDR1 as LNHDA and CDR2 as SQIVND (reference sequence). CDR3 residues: CASSPHRFANYGYTF. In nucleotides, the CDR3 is TGTGCCAGTAGTCCCCATCGGTTCGCTAACTATGGCTACACCTTC.

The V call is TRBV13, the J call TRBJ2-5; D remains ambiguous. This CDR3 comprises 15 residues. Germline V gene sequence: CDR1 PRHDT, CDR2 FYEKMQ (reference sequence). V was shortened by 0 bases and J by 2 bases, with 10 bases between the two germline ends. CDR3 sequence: CASSLGPPGQETQYF. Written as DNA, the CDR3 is TGTGCCAGCAGCTTAGGCCCCCCGGGTCAAGAGACCCAGTACTTC.

In DNA form, the CDR3 reads TGTGCCAGCAGTTACCAACAACCTCTTGAAGCTTTCTTT. This translates into CASSYQQPLEAFF. This rearrangement joins TRBV6-6 to TRBJ1-1; D unresolved. Between the trimmed V and J ends, which lost 2 bases and 7 bases, there was a span of 11 bases. Germline lookup yields CDR1 MNHNY and CDR2 SVGAGI (reference sequence). This CDR3 has 13 amino acids.

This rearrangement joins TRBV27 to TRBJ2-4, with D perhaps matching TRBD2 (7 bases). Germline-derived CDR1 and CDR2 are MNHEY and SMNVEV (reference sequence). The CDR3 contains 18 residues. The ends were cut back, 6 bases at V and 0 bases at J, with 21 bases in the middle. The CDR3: CASSPTGRVTRAKNIQYF. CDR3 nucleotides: TGTGCCAGCAGCCCAACAGGGAGGGTGACGAGAGCCAAAAACATTCAGTACTTC.

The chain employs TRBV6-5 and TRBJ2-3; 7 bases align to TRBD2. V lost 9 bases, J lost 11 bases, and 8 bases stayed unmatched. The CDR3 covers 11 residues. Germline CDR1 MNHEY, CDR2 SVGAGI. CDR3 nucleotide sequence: TGTGCCAGTACCGGGGGGTATGGGCAGTATTTT. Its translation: CASTGGYGQYF.

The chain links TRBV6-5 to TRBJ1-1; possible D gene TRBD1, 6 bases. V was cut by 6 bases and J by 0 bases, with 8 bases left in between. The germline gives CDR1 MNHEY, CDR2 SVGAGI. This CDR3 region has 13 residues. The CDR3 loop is CASSRGVNTEAFF. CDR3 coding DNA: TGTGCCAGCAGCAGGGGTGTGAACACTGAAGCTTTCTTT.

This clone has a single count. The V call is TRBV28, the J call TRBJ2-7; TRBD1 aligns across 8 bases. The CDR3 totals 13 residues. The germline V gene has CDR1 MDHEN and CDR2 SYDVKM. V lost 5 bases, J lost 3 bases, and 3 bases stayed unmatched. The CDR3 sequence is CASSRGQDYEQYF. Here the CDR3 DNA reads TGTGCCAGCAGTCGGGGACAGGACTACGAGCAGTACTTC.

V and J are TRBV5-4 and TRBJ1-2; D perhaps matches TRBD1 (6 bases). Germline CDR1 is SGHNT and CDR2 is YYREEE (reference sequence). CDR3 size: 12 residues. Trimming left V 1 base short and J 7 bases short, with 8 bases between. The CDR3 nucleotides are TGTGCCAGCAGCTTGCCCAGGGGTGGCTACACCTTC. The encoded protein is CASSLPRGGYTF. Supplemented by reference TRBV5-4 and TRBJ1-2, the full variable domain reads ETGVTQSPTHLIKTRGQQVTLRCSSQSGHNTVSWYQQALGQGPQFIFQYYREEENGRGNFPPRFSGLQFPNYSSELNVNALELDDSALYLCASSLPRGGYTFGSGTRLTVV.

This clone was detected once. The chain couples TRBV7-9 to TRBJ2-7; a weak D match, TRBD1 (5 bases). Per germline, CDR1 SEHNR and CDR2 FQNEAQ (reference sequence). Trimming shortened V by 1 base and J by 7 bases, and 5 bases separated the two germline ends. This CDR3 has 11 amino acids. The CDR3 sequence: CASSLGTEQYF. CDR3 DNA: TGTGCCAGCAGCTTAGGGACAGAGCAGTACTTC.

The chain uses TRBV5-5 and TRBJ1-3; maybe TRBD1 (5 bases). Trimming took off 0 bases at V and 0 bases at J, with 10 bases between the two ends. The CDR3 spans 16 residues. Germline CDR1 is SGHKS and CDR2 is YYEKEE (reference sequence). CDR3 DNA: TGTGCCAGCAGCTTGGCACAGGCTTACTCTGGAAACACCATATATTTT. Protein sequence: CASSLAQAYSGNTIYF.

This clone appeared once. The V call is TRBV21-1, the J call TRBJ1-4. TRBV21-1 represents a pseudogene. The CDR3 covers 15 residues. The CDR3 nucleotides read TGTGCCAGCAGCTTCCCAAGGGGAGTAGGTGAAAAACTGTTTTTT. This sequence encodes CASSFPRGVGEKLFF.

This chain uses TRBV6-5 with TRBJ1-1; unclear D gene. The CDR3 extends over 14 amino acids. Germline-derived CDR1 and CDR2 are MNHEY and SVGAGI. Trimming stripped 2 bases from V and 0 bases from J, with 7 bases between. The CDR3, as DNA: TGTGCCAGCAGTTACGAGAGGATGAACACTGAAGCTTTCTTT. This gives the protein CASSYERMNTEAFF.

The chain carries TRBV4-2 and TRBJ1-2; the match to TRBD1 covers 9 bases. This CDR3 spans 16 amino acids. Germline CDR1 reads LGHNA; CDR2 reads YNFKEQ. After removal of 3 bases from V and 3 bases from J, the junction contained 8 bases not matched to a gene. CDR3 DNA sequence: TGTGCCAGCAGCCAGTCACAGGGGACAGGGTACTATGGCTACACCTTC. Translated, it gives CASSQSQGTGYYGYTF.

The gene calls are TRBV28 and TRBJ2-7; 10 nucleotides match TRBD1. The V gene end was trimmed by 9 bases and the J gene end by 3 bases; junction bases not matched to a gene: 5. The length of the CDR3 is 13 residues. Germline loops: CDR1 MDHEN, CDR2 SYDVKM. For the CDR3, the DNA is TGTGCCAGTAACCGGGACAGGGGCTACGAGCAGTACTTC. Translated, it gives CASNRDRGYEQYF.

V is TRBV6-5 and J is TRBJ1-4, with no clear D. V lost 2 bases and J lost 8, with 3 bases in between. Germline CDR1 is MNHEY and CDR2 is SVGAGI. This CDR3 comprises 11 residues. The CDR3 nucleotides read TGTGCCAGCAGTTACGGCGAAAAACTGTTTTTT. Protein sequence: CASSYGEKLFF.

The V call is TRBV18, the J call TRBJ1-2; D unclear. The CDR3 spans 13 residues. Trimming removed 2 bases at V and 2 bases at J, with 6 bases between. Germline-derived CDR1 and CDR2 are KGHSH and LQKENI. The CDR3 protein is CASSPDRNYGYTF. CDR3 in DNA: TGTGCCAGCTCACCAGACCGAAACTATGGCTACACCTTC.

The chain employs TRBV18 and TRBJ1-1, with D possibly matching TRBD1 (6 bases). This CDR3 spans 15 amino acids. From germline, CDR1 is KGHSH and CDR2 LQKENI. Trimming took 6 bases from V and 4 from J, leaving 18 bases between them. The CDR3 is CASSPPGGRSTEAFF. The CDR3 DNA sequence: TGTGCCAGCTCTCCTCCGGGGGGCCGAAGCACTGAAGCTTTCTTT.

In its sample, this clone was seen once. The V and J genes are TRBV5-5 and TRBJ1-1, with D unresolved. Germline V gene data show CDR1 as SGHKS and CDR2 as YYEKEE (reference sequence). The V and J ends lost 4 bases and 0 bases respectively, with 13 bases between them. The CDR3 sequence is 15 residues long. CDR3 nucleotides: TGTGCCAGCAGCCCCCGGGCGTCCATGAACACTGAAGCTTTCTTT. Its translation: CASSPRASMNTEAFF.

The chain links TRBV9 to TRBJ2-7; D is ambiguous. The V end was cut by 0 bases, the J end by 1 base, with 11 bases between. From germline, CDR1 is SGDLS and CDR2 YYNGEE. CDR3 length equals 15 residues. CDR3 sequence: CASSVEGLRSYEQYF. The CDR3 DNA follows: TGTGCCAGCAGCGTAGAAGGGCTGCGATCCTACGAGCAGTACTTC. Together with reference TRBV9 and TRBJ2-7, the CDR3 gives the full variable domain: DSGVTQTPKHLITATGQRVTLRCSPRSGDLSVYWYQQSLDQGLQFLIQYYNGEERAKGNILERFSAQQFPDLHSELNLSSLELGDSALYFCASSVEGLRSYEQYFGPGTRLTVT.

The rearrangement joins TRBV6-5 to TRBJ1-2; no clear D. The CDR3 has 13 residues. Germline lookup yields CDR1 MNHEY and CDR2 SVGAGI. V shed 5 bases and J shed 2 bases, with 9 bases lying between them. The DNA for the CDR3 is TGTGCCAGCAGTCGAGCGGGCAACTATGGCTACACCTTC. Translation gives CASSRAGNYGYTF.

CDR3 residues: CASSSNGPLTRGYTF. Written as DNA, the CDR3 is TGTGCCAGCAGTTCCAACGGGCCCCTCACGCGGGGCTACACCTTC. This chain uses TRBV28 with TRBJ1-2; no clear D. The length of the CDR3 is 15 residues. Germline V gene data show CDR1 as MDHEN and CDR2 as SYDVKM. V lost 4 bases, J lost 8 bases, and 20 bases lay in between.

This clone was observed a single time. The CDR3 loop reads CASRPGGPQWNEQFF. The CDR3 DNA reads as TGCGCCAGCAGGCCGGGAGGGCCACAGTGGAATGAGCAGTTCTTC. The chain joins TRBV5-1 to TRBJ2-1; TRBD2 matches 8 bases. V lost 5 bases to trimming and J lost 7 bases; unmatched junction nucleotides: 11. Germline loops: CDR1 SGHRS, CDR2 YFSETQ. The CDR3 has 15 residues.

CDR3 protein: CASSGRGGFLYGYTF. In nucleotides, the CDR3 is TGTGCCAGCAGTGGTAGAGGCGGGTTCCTCTATGGCTACACCTTC. The chain recombines TRBV6-1 with TRBJ1-2; unclear D gene. Per the germline V gene, CDR1 is MNHNS and CDR2 is SASEGT. Trimming stripped 4 bases from V and 4 bases from J, with 16 bases between. The CDR3 has 15 residues.

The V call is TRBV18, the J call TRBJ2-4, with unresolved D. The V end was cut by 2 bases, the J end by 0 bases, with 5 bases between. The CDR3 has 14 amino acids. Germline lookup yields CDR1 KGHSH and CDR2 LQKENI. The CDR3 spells CASSPEVAKNIQYF. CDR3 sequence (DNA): TGTGCCAGCTCACCAGAGGTAGCCAAAAACATTCAGTACTTC.

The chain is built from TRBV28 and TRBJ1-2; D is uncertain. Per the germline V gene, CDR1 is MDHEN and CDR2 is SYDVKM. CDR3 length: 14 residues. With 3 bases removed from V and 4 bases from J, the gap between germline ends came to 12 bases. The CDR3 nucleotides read TGTGCCAGCAGTTTGAATTACGGATCCTATGGCTACACCTTC. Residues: CASSLNYGSYGYTF.